One and the same sample provided the 15 T cell receptor beta chains below, sequenced in a study of cytomegalovirus exposure and HLA in healthy donors. This table comes from immunoSEQ multiplex PCR, and its TCRdb copy is limited to in-frame clones, with some not included. The sample holds about 260,000 clones, about 90% seen once. Material for sequencing was PBMCs. Every receptor here comes from a woman aged 25-40 years in good health and CMV-seronegative.

A note on this clone: Other DNA sequences in this specimen translate into the identical CDR3. This rearrangement joins TRBV5-1 to TRBJ2-7; weak D call: TRBD2 (5 bases). This CDR3 spans 12 amino acids. Germline V lookup: CDR1 SGHRS, CDR2 YFSETQ. Trimming shortened V by 0 bases and J by 5 bases, and 6 bases separated the two germline ends. The CDR3 loop is CASSLVGDEQYF. The CDR3 DNA reads as TGCGCCAGCAGCTTGGTCGGGGACGAGCAGTACTTC.

Regarding this clone: Other nucleotide sequences in the sample specify the same CDR3. This chain links TRBV27 with TRBJ2-5, with a weak D call TRBD2 (6 bases). The CDR3 contains 13 residues. Trimming took 2 bases from V and 2 from J, leaving 6 bases between them. Germline V gene sequence: CDR1 MNHEY, CDR2 SMNVEV (reference sequence). The CDR3 protein is CASSLLAQETQYF. CDR3 bases: TGTGCCAGCAGTTTACTAGCGCAAGAGACCCAGTACTTC.

This sequence joins TRBV4-1 and TRBJ1-3; D is undetermined. V lost 1 base to trimming and J lost 0 bases, with 10 bases between them. The CDR3 consists of 16 residues. Looked up from germline, CDR1 is MGHRA and CDR2 is YSYEKL. The CDR3 region is CASSQGSVPSGNTIYF. The CDR3 nucleotides read TGCGCCAGCAGCCAAGGGTCCGTCCCCTCTGGAAACACCATATATTTT.

V and J are TRBV29-1 and TRBJ2-1; D remains unclear. Trimming removed 4 bases at V and 4 bases at J, with 11 bases between. The CDR3 runs to 13 residues. Germline V gene lookup returns CDR1 SQVTM and CDR2 ANQGSEA. The CDR3: CSVAGYTYNEQFF. The CDR3 region has the DNA TGCAGCGTTGCCGGGTATACGTACAATGAGCAGTTCTTC.

The rearrangement uses TRBV18 and TRBJ2-5; D may correspond to TRBD1 or TRBD2 (5 bases each). The length of the CDR3 is 15 residues. The V end lost 0 bases, the J end lost 2 bases, and 10 bases lay between the germline ends. Germline-derived CDR1 and CDR2 are KGHSH and LQKENI. CDR3 DNA sequence: TGTGCCAGCTCACCACCGGGACGCCATCAAGAGACCCAGTACTTC. It yields the protein CASSPPGRHQETQYF.

The V call is TRBV7-6, the J call TRBJ2-5; a possible D gene is TRBD1 (6 bases). CDR1 SGHVS and CDR2 FNYEAQ come from the germline V gene. CDR3 length equals 13 residues. The V and J ends lost 9 bases and 0 bases respectively, with 11 bases between them. The CDR3 is CASSGEYQETQYF. CDR3 DNA: TGTGCCAGTTCAGGGGAGTACCAAGAGACCCAGTACTTC. The entire variable domain, with the rest obtained from reference TRBV7-6 and TRBJ2-5, is as follows: GAGVSQSPRYKVTKRGQDVALRCDPISGHVSLYWYRQALGQGPEFLTYFNYEAQQDKSGLPNDRFSAERPEGSISTLTIQRTEQRDSAMYRCASSGEYQETQYFGPGTRLLVL.

The chain has TRBV5-1 and TRBJ1-5; 7 bases line up with TRBD1. CDR3 length equals 15 residues. With 0 bases clipped from V and 2 bases from J, the junction kept 2 bases outside the gene matches. CDR1 and CDR2 from the germline V gene are SGHRS and YFSETQ. This CDR3 is CASSLEGAGNQPQHF. The DNA for the CDR3 is TGCGCCAGCAGCTTGGAGGGGGCTGGCAATCAGCCCCAGCATTTT.

This clone was detected only once. The chain combines TRBV19 with TRBJ2-7, with D possibly matching TRBD2 (5 bases). Germline lookup yields CDR1 LNHDA and CDR2 SQIVND (reference sequence). The CDR3 consists of 15 residues. V gave up 2 bases and J gave up 7 bases, with 18 bases separating them. The CDR3 is CASSINSGPTGEQYF. CDR3 DNA: TGTGCCAGTAGTATAAATAGTGGACCTACGGGGGAGCAGTACTTC.

The V call is TRBV30, the J call TRBJ2-3, with 8 bases aligning to TRBD2. Unmatched junction bases numbered 16, after V lost 8 bases and J lost 6 bases. From germline, CDR1 is GTSNPN and CDR2 SVGIG (reference sequence). This CDR3 has 15 residues. Here the CDR3 reads CALQLAERLLDTQYF. The CDR3 DNA follows: TGTGCCCTCCAACTAGCGGAAAGACTTTTGGATACGCAGTATTTT. The complete variable domain, with remaining parts taken from reference TRBV30 and TRBJ2-3, reads SQTIHQWPATLVQPVGSPLSLECTVEGTSNPNLYWYRQAAGRGLQLLFYSVGIGQISSEVPQNLSASRPQDRQFILSSKKLLLSDSGFYLCALQLAERLLDTQYFGPGTRLTVL.

The chain couples TRBV7-3 to TRBJ2-3; 10 nucleotides agree with TRBD2. Germline loops: CDR1 SGHTA, CDR2 FQGTGA. V dropped 1 base and J dropped 1; count of bases not matched to a gene: 5. This CDR3 comprises 17 residues. The CDR3 bases are TGTGCCAGCAGCTTAATCGCCAGCGGGAGGGGCACAGATACGCAGTATTTT. Translating gives CASSLIASGRGTDTQYF.

V is TRBV7-2 and J is TRBJ2-7; tentatively, D is TRBD1 (6 bases). This CDR3 comprises 15 residues. The ends were cut back, 4 bases at V and 2 bases at J, with 15 bases in the middle. Germline lookup yields CDR1 SGHTA and CDR2 FQGNSA. The chain's CDR3 is CASSSEGGTPYEQYF. DNA of the CDR3: TGTGCCAGCAGCTCCGAAGGGGGTACCCCCTACGAGCAGTACTTC. The variable domain in full, completed from reference TRBV7-2 and TRBJ2-7, reads GAGVSQSPSNKVTEKGKDVELRCDPISGHTALYWYRQSLGQGLEFLIYFQGNSAPDKSGLPSDRFSAERTGGSVSTLTIQRTQQEDSAVYLCASSSEGGTPYEQYFGPGTRLTVT.

CDR3: CASSISLAGLAETQYF. CDR3 sequence (DNA): TGTGCCAGCAGTATATCATTAGCGGGATTGGCAGAGACCCAGTACTTC. The chain combines TRBV6-6 with TRBJ2-5; 8 positions match TRBD2. Germline V gene lookup returns CDR1 MNHNY and CDR2 SVGAGI (reference sequence). CDR3 size: 16 residues. V was pared by 5 bases and J by 4 bases, with 12 bases of the junction left unmatched.

The rearrangement uses TRBV5-1 and TRBJ2-7; 7 positions match TRBD1. V lost 7 bases and J lost 2; bases outside the gene matches: 9. The germline CDR1 and CDR2 sequences are SGHRS and YFSETQ. The CDR3 spans 14 residues. The CDR3 is CASHHPGTAYEQYF. The DNA of the CDR3 is TGCGCCAGCCACCACCCCGGGACAGCCTACGAGCAGTACTTC.

The chain combines TRBV29-1 with TRBJ2-1, with D possibly TRBD2 on 5 matching bases. From germline, CDR1 is SQVTM and CDR2 ANQGSEA. This CDR3 contains 16 residues. The V end was cut by 0 bases, the J end by 4 bases, with 16 bases between. The CDR3 loop is CSVEDLSTRHYNEQFF. The CDR3 nucleotides read TGCAGCGTTGAAGATCTGTCAACTAGACATTACAATGAGCAGTTCTTC.

CDR3 amino acids: CASSETGAGETQYF. CDR3 in DNA: TGTGCCAGCAGTGAAACAGGGGCGGGGGAGACCCAGTACTTC. The J gene is TRBJ2-5, the V gene TRBV2, with a possible D match to TRBD1 (7 bases). V lost 2 bases to trimming and J lost 5 bases, with 12 bases between them. The CDR3 length is 14 residues. From germline, CDR1 is SNHLY and CDR2 FYNNEI.